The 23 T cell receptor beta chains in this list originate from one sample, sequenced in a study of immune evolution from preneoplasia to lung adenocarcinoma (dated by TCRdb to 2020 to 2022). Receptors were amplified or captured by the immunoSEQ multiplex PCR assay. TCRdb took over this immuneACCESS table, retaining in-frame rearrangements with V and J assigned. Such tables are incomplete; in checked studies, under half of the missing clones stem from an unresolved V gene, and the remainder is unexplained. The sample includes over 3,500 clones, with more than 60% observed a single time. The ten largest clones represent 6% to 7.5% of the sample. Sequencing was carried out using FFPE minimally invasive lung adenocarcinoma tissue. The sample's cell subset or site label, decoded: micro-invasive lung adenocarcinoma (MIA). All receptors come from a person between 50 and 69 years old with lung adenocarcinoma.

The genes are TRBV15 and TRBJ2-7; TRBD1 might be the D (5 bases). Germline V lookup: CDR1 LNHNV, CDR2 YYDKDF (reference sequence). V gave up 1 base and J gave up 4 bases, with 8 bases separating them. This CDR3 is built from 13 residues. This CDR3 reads CATSRAQGYEQYF. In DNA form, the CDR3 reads TGTGCCACCAGCAGAGCTCAGGGATACGAGCAGTACTTC.

CDR3 bases: TGTGCCAGTAACCCATCGGGGGATCTTCCGCAGTTCTTC. It is translated as CASNPSGDLPQFF. The chain uses TRBV19 and TRBJ2-1; possibly TRBD2 for D (6 bases). The CDR3 loop spans 13 amino acids. The ends were cut back, 7 bases at V and 12 bases at J, with 19 bases in the middle. The V gene's germline CDR1 is LNHDA and CDR2 SQIVND (reference sequence).

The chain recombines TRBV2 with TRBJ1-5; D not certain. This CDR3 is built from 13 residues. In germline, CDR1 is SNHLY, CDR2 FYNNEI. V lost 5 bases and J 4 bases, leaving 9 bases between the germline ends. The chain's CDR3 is CASSPGLNQPQHF. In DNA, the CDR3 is TGTGCCAGCAGTCCTGGGTTAAATCAGCCCCAGCATTTT.

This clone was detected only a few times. CDR3 bases: TGTGCCAGCAGCAAGACTAGCGGGTACGAGCAGTACTTC. Protein product: CASSKTSGYEQYF. The J gene is TRBJ2-7, the V gene TRBV7-2, with TRBD2 matching 10 bases. The CDR3 loop spans 13 amino acids. CDR1 and CDR2 from the germline V gene are SGHTA and FQGNSA. Trimming at V came to 5 bases and at J to 4 bases, leaving 2 bases not matched to a gene.

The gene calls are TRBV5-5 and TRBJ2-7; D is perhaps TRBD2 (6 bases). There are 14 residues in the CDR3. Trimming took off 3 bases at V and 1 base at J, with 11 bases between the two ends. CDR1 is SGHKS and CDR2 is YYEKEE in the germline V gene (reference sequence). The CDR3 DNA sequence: TGTGCCAGCAGCTACGGGAGCTTTTCCTACGAGCAGTACTTC. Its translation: CASSYGSFSYEQYF.

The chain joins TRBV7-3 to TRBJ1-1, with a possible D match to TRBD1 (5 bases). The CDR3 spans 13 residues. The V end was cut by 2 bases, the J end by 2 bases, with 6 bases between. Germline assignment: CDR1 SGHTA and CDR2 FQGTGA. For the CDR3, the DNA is TGTGCCAGCAGCTTAGACAGAAACACTGAAGCTTTCTTT. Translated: CASSLDRNTEAFF.

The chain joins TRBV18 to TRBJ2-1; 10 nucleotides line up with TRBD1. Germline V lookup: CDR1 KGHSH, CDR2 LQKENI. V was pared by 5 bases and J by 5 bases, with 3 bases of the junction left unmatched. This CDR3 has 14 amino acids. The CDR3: CASSGQGVNNEQFF. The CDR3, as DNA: TGTGCCAGCTCAGGACAGGGGGTTAACAATGAGCAGTTCTTC.

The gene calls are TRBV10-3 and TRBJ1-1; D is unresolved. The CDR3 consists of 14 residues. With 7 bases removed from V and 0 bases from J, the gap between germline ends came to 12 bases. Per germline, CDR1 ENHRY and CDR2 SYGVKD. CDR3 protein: CAIKIQSLNTEAFF. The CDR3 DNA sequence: TGTGCCATCAAGATACAATCCTTGAACACTGAAGCTTTCTTT.

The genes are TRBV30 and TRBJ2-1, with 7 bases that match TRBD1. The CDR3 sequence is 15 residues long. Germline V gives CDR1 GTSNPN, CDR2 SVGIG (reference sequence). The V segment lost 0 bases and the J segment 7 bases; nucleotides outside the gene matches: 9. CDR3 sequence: CAWSVGGIGGNEQFF. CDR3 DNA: TGTGCCTGGAGTGTAGGGGGCATAGGTGGGAATGAGCAGTTCTTC. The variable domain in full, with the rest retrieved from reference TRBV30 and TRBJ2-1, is SQTIHQWPATLVQPVGSPLSLECTVEGTSNPNLYWYRQAAGRGLQLLFYSVGIGQISSEVPQNLSASRPQDRQFILSSKKLLLSDSGFYLCAWSVGGIGGNEQFFGPGTRLTVL.

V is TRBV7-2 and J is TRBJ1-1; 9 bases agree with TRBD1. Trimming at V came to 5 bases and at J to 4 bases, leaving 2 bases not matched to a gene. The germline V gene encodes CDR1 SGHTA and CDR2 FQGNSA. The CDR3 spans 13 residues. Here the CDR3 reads CASSPTGGTEAFF. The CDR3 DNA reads TGTGCCAGCAGCCCGACAGGGGGCACTGAAGCTTTCTTT.

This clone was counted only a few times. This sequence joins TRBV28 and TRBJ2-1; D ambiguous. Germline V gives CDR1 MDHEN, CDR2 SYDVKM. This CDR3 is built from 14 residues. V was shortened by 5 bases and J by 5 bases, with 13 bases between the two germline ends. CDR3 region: CASSPWTENNEQFF. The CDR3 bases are TGTGCCAGCAGTCCTTGGACCGAAAACAATGAGCAGTTCTTC.

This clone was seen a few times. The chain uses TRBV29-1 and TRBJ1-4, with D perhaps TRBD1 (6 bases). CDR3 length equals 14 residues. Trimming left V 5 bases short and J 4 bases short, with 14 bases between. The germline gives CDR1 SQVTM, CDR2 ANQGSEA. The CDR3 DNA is TGCAGCGTTCGTGAGGACAGCCGTAATGAAAAACTGTTTTTT. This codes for CSVREDSRNEKLFF.

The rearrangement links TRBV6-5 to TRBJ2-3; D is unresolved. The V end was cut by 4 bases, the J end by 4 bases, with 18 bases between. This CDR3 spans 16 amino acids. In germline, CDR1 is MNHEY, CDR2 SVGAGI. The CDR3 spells CASSLGPRVGADTQYF. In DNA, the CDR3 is TGTGCCAGCAGTTTAGGTCCTAGGGTGGGCGCAGATACGCAGTATTTT.

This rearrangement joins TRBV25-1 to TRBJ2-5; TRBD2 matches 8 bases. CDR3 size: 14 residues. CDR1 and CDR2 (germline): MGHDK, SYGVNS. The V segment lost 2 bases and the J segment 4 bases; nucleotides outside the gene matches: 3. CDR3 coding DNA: TGTGCCAGCAGTGAAGCGGGGGGAAGAGAGACCCAGTACTTC. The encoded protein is CASSEAGGRETQYF.

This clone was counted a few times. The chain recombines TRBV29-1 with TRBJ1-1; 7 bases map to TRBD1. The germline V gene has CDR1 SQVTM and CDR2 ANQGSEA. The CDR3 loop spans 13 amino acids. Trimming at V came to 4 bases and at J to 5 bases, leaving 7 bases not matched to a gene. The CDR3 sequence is CSVGTGGITEAFF. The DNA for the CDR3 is TGCAGCGTTGGGACAGGCGGTATAACTGAAGCTTTCTTT.

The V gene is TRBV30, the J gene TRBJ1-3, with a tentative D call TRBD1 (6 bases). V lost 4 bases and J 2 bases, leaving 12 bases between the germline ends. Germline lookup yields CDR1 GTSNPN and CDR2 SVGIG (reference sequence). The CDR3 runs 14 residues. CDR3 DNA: TGTGCCTGGACCGCTCCAGGGGCTGGAAACACCATATATTTT. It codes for CAWTAPGAGNTIYF.

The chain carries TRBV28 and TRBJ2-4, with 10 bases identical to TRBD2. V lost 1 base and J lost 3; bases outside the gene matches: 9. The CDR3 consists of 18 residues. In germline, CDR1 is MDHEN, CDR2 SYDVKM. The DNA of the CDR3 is TGTGCCAGCAGTTTATCCGCCGGGACTAGCGACGTCAAAAACATTCAGTACTTC. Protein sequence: CASSLSAGTSDVKNIQYF.

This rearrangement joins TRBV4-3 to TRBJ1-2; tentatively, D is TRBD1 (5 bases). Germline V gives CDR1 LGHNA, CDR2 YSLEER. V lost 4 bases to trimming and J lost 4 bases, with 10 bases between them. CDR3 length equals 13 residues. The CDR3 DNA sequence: TGCGCCAGCAGCCCCGAGGGGAGCTATGGCTACACCTTC. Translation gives CASSPEGSYGYTF.

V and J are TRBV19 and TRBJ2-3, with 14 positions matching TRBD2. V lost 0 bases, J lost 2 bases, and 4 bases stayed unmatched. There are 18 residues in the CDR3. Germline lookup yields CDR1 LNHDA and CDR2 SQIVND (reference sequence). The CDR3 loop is CASSIDGTSGGLTDTQYF. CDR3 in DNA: TGTGCCAGTAGTATAGATGGGACTAGCGGGGGCCTCACAGATACGCAGTATTTT.

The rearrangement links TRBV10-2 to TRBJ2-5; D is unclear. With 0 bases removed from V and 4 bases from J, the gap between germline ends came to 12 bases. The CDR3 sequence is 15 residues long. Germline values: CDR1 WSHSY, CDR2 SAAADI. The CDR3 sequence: CASSESEINGETQYF. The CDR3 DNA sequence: TGCGCCAGCAGTGAGTCTGAAATAAACGGAGAGACCCAGTACTTC.

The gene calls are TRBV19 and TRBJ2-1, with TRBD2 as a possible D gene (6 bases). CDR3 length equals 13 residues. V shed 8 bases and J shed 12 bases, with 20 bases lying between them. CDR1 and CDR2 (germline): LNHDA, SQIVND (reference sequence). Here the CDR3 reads CASGTAYTMRQFF. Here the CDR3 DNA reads TGTGCCAGTGGGACTGCCTATACAATGAGGCAGTTCTTC.

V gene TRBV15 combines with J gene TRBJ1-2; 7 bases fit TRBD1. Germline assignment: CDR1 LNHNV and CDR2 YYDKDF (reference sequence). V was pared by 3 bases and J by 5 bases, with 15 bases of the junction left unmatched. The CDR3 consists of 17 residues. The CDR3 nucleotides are TGTGCCACCAGCAGCCGACGGGGGGCAGGGGGAATTTATGGCTACACCTTC. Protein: CATSSRRGAGGIYGYTF.

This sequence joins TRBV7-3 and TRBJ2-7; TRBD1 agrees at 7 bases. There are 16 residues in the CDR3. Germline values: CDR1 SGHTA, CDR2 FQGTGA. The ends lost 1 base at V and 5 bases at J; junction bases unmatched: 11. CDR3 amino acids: CASSLKGGLPPDEQYF. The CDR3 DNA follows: TGTGCCAGCAGCTTAAAAGGGGGCCTCCCGCCGGACGAGCAGTACTTC.